The 5 T cell receptor beta chains below all came from one sample that was sequenced in a study of cytomegalovirus exposure and HLA in healthy donors. The PCR contained 60 Vbeta and 13 Jbeta primers. Method: immunoSEQ multiplex PCR; TCRdb's copy keeps in-frame clones and lacks some. The repertoire holds approximately 76,000 clones, around 79% seen once, with 2.5% in the top ten. The sequenced sample consisted of PBMCs. These receptors came from a man aged 25 to 40 in good health and CMV-seronegative.

The gene calls are TRBV6-5 and TRBJ2-7, with a weak D call TRBD2 (5 bases). The CDR3 has 14 amino acids. CDR1 and CDR2 from the germline V gene are MNHEY and SVGAGI. The V and J ends lost 0 bases and 2 bases respectively, with 8 bases between them. Here the CDR3 DNA reads TGTGCCAGCAGTTACTCTTCCGGGACCTACGAGCAGTACTTC. Its protein product is CASSYSSGTYEQYF.

CDR3 nucleotide sequence: TGCGCCAGCAGCTTGGACGGGAGCTCCTACAATGAGCAGTTCTTC. Translated, it gives CASSLDGSSYNEQFF. V is TRBV5-1 and J is TRBJ2-1; TRBD2 is a possible D gene (6 bases). CDR1 and CDR2 (germline): SGHRS, YFSETQ. The CDR3 is made up of 15 amino acids. With 0 bases removed from V and 0 bases from J, the gap between germline ends came to 7 bases.

The chain uses TRBV21-1 and TRBJ1-1. TRBV21-1 is given as a pseudogene. CDR3 length equals 15 residues. The CDR3 loop reads CASSKARGPIPEAFF. The CDR3 region has the DNA TGTGCCAGCAGCAAAGCCCGAGGCCCCATACCTGAAGCTTTCTTT.

This clone was seen a handful of times. The V and J genes are TRBV29-1 and TRBJ2-5, with 10 bases lining up with TRBD1. The V gene's germline CDR1 is SQVTM and CDR2 ANQGSEA. J was trimmed by 4 bases and V by 7 bases; bases with no gene match: 3. This CDR3 spans 12 amino acids. CDR3 in DNA: TGCAGCGGCCGGACAGGGGGAGAGACCCAGTACTTC. Protein product: CSGRTGGETQYF.

This chain joins TRBV30 and TRBJ2-2; 11 bases are shared with TRBD2. The junction had 5 bases not matched to a gene; V was cut back by 2 bases and J by 9 bases. The CDR3 consists of 14 residues. Germline V gene sequence: CDR1 GTSNPN, CDR2 SVGIG (reference sequence). CDR3 DNA sequence: TGTGCCTGGAGTCCGACTAGCGGGAAAAGGGAGCTGTTTTTT. Amino acids: CAWSPTSGKRELFF.